This entry lists 12 T cell receptor beta chains sequenced from one sample in a study of cytomegalovirus exposure and HLA in healthy donors. Amplification used 60 Vbeta primers and 13 Jbeta primers. Sequenced by immunoSEQ multiplex PCR; TCRdb stores in-frame clones only, minus some. Among over 150,000 clones, roughly 80% were seen once, and the ten largest hold 1.6%. What was sequenced was PBMCs. The receptors here all came from a man aged 50 to 60 in good health and CMV-seronegative.

This clone was recorded only once. The chain joins TRBV27 to TRBJ2-5; D might be TRBD1 (5 bases). The J call may be faulty, since TRBJ2-7 better matches the DNA end. Germline V gene data show CDR1 as MNHEY and CDR2 as SMNVEV (reference sequence). The CDR3 is 14 residues long. In DNA form, the CDR3 reads TGTGCCAGCAGTTTCGCGACAGACAGCTACGAGCAGTACTTC. It is translated as CASSFATDSYEQYF.

The chain is built from TRBV7-9 and TRBJ1-5; 10 nucleotides match TRBD1. With 4 bases clipped from V and 6 bases from J, the junction kept 6 bases outside the gene matches. Germline lookup yields CDR1 SEHNR and CDR2 FQNEAQ (reference sequence). CDR3 length: 15 amino acids. CDR3 in DNA: TGTGCCAGCAGCTCAGGGACAGGGGTTAGTCAGCCCCAGCATTTT. Protein product: CASSSGTGVSQPQHF.

The V and J genes are TRBV11-2 and TRBJ2-4, with 12 bases fitting TRBD2. The trim removed 2 bases at V and 6 bases at J, leaving 5 bases unmatched. Germline-derived CDR1 and CDR2 are SGHAT and FQNNGV. The CDR3 extends over 16 amino acids. The CDR3 sequence: CASSLLAGGPGNIQYF. CDR3 coding DNA: TGTGCCAGCAGCTTACTAGCGGGAGGGCCGGGAAACATTCAGTACTTC.

In nucleotides, the CDR3 is TGTGCCAGCAGCTTAGTTAGGGGACTAGCTCGGAACATTCAGTACTTC. This sequence encodes CASSLVRGLARNIQYF. The genes are TRBV7-9 and TRBJ2-4, with 9 bases fitting TRBD2. The CDR3 runs 16 residues. Trimming removed 1 base from V and 7 bases from J; junction bases left unmatched: 8. Looked up from germline, CDR1 is SEHNR and CDR2 is FQNEAQ (reference sequence).

The chain has TRBV7-2 and TRBJ2-5, with 7 bases that match TRBD2. CDR3 size: 14 residues. Germline V CDR1 and CDR2: SGHTA, FQGNSA. V gave up 4 bases and J gave up 3 bases; unmatched junction bases: 5. DNA of the CDR3: TGTGCCAGCAGCTCCGGGACTATGAAAGAGACCCAGTACTTC. Protein sequence: CASSSGTMKETQYF.

The chain recombines TRBV21-1 with TRBJ1-5; the D call in the table, TRBD1, was not verified against the DNA. TRBV21-1 is annotated as a pseudogene. The CDR3 loop spans 18 amino acids. CDR3 in DNA: TGTGCCAGCAGAGTCAACGATTTACAGGGCCTTCACAATCAGCCCCAGCATTTT. Translating gives CASRVNDLQGLHNQPQHF.

The chain is built from TRBV30 and TRBJ2-3; tentative D call: TRBD1 (6 bases). CDR1 and CDR2 (germline): GTSNPN, SVGIG (reference sequence). Deletions cut 2 bases from V and 6 bases from J, with 12 bases between. The CDR3 runs to 13 residues. The CDR3 here is CAWSSTGRDTQYF. The CDR3 coding sequence is TGTGCCTGGAGTTCTACAGGGCGGGATACGCAGTATTTT.

This chain links TRBV7-2 with TRBJ2-1; no clear D. The CDR3 consists of 13 residues. Germline V gene lookup returns CDR1 SGHTA and CDR2 FQGNSA. The V and J ends lost 5 bases and 8 bases respectively, with 13 bases between them. The CDR3 nucleotides read TGTGCCAGCAGCGCATCCTCTATCGATGAGCAGTTCTTC. Amino acids: CASSASSIDEQFF.

This chain connects TRBV7-2 to TRBJ2-3, with TRBD2 as a possible D gene (7 bases). Trimming took off 1 base at V and 2 bases at J, with 13 bases between the two ends. CDR1 and CDR2 from the germline V gene are SGHTA and FQGNSA. The CDR3 has 16 residues. The DNA for the CDR3 is TGTGCCAGCAGCTTAGAAAGGGGGGGATCCACAGATACGCAGTATTTT. Encoded protein: CASSLERGGSTDTQYF.

This clone was recorded a few times. The chain has TRBV4-3 and TRBJ2-1, with 12 bases aligning to TRBD2. In germline, CDR1 is LGHNA, CDR2 YSLEER. The CDR3 is 16 amino acids. With 1 base clipped from V and 4 bases from J, the junction kept 2 bases outside the gene matches. CDR3 in DNA: TGCGCCAGCAGCCAAGCCGGGACTAGCGGGTACAATGAGCAGTTCTTC. Its translation: CASSQAGTSGYNEQFF.

The rearrangement uses TRBV5-1 and TRBJ2-3, with 8 bases fitting TRBD2. The CDR3 covers 15 residues. J gave up 4 bases and V 1 base, and 5 bases lay outside the gene matches. Germline V gene data show CDR1 as SGHRS and CDR2 as YFSETQ. Written as DNA, the CDR3 is TGCGCCAGCAGCTTGACGGGAGGGCCGCCAGATACGCAGTATTTT. This gives the protein CASSLTGGPPDTQYF.

This clone occurred a few times. V is TRBV5-1 and J is TRBJ2-3, with D unclear. Trimming removed 1 base at V and 2 bases at J, with 11 bases between. Germline lookup yields CDR1 SGHRS and CDR2 YFSETQ. The CDR3 extends over 15 amino acids. The CDR3 loop is CASSLTLAATDTQYF. DNA of the CDR3: TGCGCCAGCAGCTTGACCTTGGCGGCCACAGATACGCAGTATTTT.